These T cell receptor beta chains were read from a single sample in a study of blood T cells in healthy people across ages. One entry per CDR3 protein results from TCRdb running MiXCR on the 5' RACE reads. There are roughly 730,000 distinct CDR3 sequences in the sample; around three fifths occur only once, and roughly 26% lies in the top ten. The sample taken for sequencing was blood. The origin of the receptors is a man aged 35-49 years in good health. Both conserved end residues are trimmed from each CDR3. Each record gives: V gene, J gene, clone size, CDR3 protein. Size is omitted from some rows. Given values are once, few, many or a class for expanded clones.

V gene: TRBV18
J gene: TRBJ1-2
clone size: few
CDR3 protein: ASSPDREPYGYT

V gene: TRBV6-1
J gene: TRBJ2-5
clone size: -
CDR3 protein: ASSHTGRIQETQY

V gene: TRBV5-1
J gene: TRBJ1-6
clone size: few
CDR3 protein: ASSYEHSENSPLH

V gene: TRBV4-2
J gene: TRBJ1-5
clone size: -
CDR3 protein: ASSQAAVYSNQPQH

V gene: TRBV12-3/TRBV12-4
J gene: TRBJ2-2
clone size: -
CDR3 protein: AGKSRGELF

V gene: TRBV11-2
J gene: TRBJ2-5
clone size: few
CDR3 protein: ASSLEPWTETQY

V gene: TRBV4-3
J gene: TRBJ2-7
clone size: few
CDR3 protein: ASSQESAGGYEQY

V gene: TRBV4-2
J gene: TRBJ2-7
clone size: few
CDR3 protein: ASSQGKRDEQY

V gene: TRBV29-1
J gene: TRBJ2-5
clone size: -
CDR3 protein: SGFGTGRRQY

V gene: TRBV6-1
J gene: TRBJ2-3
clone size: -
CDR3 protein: AIQRGGLAPASTDTQY

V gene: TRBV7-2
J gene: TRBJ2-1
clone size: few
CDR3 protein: ASKYSGYNEQF

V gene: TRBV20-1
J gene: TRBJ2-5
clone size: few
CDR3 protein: SASRGGGFETQY

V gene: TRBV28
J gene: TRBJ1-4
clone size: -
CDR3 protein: ASSVREKLF

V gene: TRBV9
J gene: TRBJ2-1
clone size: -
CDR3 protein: ASSEDTSSYNEQF

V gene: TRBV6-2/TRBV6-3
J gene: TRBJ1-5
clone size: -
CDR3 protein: ASSRIGTGDQPQH

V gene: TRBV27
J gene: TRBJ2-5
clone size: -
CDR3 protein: ASSLSWGIVEETQY

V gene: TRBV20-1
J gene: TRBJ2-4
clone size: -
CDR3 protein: SAPAGAYIQY

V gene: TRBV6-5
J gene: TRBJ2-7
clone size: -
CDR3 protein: ASSSQGGEDYNEQY

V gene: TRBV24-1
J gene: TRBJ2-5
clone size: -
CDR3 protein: ASSDSPGLSNLY

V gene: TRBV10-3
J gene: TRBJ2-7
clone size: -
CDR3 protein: AIRRTGPLETRY

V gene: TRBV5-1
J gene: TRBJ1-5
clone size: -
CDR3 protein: ASSLDEGFGQPQH

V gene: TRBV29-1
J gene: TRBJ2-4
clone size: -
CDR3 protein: SVTLERGRRENIQY

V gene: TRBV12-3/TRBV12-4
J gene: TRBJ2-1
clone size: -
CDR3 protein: ASCGLESFNEQF

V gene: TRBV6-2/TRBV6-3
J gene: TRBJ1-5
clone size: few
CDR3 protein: ASRETDSNQPQH

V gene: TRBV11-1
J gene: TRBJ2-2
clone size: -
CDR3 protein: ASSLASGGISTGELF

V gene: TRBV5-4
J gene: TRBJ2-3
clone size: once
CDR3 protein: ASSLGASPDTQY

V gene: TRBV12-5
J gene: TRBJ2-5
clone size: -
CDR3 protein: ASGSGQTTQETQY

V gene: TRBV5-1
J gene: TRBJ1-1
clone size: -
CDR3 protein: ASSLFSQGQRNTEAF

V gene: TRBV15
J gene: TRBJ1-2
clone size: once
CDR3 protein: ATSRDLGGYGDGYT

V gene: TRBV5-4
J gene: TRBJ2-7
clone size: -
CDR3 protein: ASSADASARNVRY

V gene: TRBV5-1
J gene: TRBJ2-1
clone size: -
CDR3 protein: ASSSGVAGTSSYNEQF

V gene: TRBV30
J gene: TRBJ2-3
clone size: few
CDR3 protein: AWGSSSTDTQY

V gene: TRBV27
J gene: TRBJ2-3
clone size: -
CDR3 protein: ASSHLLAGGGDTQY

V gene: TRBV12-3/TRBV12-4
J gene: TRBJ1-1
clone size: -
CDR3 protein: ASSFNGNTEAF

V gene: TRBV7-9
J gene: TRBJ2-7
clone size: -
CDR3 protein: ASSFTPYEQY

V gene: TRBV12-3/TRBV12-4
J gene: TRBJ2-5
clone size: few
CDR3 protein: ASSFRLSAPETQY

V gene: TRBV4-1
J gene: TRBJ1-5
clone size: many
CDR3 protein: ASSQDYNQPQH

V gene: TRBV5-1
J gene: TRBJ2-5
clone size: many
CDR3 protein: ASSPGTGSETQY

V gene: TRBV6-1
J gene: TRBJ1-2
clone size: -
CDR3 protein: ASNTHTQVILNYGYT

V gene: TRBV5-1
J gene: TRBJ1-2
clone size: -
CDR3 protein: ASSQDRARVYGYT

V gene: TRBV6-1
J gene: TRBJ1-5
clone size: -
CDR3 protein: AGGTGQPQH

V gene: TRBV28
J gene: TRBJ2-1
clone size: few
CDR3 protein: ASRVIGETSGGARGQF

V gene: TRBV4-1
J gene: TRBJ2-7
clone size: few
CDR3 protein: ASSQEPRGRGEQY

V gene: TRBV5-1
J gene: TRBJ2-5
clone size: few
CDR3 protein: ASSLDGLGSETQY

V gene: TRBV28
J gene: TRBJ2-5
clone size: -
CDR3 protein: ASSFIGASDRIQETQY

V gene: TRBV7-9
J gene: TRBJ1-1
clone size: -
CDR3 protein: ASSPLTGEYTEAF

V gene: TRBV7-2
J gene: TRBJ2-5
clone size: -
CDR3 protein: ASSLYGIQETQY

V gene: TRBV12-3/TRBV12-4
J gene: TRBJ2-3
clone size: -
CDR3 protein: ASSPETGTTDTQY

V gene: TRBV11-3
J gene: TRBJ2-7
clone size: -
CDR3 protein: ASSLKVSGGYEQY

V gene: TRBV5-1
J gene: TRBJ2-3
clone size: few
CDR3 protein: ASGGSVGTQY

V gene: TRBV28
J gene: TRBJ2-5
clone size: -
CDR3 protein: ASSSTGTGGLETQY

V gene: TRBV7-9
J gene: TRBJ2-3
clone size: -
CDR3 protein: ASSLAGLSTDTQY

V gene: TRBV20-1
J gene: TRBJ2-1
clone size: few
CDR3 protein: SARAGLAGLSYNEQF

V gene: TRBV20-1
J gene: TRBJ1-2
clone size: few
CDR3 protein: SARNQGTSYGYT

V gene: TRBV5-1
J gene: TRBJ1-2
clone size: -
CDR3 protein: ASSLDSRTGLGYT

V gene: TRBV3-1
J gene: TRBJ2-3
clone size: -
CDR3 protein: ASSQAHGRNTQY

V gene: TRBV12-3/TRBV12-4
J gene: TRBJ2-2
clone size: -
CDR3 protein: ASGTAVSGELF